The source of this T cell receptor (beta chain) is a study of CD4 T cells in relation to SARS-CoV-2 and coronaviruses. A note on this clone: The target antigen is unknown.

Trimming shortened V by 0 bases and J by 8 bases, and 11 bases separated the two germline ends. The CDR3 length is 13 residues. The germline gives CDR1 SGDLS, CDR2 YYNGEE. The repertoire was sequenced with immunoSEQ multiplex PCR; TCRdb's copy has only in-frame clones and lacks some. This table holds about 24,000 clones, about four fifths found once. Unexposed donor CD4+ T cells date from about 2011-2018, before the COVID-19 pandemic. The cells were cultured for 10 days before CD4+ T cells were isolated. Testing used SARS-CoV-2 S/N and four cold-coronavirus spikes on unexposed-donor CD4+ T cells, cells permitting. Cultures received half-medium IL-2 refreshes on days 3 and 7.

Sequencing was performed on CD4+ T cells from PBMCs, cultured in vitro. The source is a human donor in good health. The chain joins TRBV9 to TRBJ1-2; D remains unclear. CDR3 in amino acids: CASSVGIGKGYTF. DNA of the CDR3: TGTGCCAGCAGCGTAGGGATAGGGAAGGGCTACACCTTC.